A selection of T cell receptor beta chains follows, all from one sample in a study of T cells in Graves' hyperthyroidism and ophthalmopathy. TCRdb called the multiplex PCR reads again in MiXCR, with one record for every CDR3 protein. The sample has 300,000 or so distinct CDR3 sequences; about 17% are singletons. The sample taken for sequencing was blood. Receptors originate from a woman aged 60 to 75 with Graves' ophthalmopathy. Both conserved end residues are part of each CDR3. Rows give clone size only sometimes, using once, few, many, or a class for an expanded clone.

many | TRBJ1-1 | TRBV5-1 | CASSPSTGAMNTEAFF
- | TRBJ1-4 | TRBV2 | CASIRQGIGEKLFF
few | TRBJ1-5 | TRBV6-6 | CASRAGTGADGFFDQPQHF
many | TRBJ2-3 | TRBV30 | CAWRGLTDTQYF
few | TRBJ2-1 | TRBV28 | CASLTPGASGGGYNEQFF
many | TRBJ1-2 | TRBV28 | CASSTSRTNYGYTF
many | TRBJ1-1 | TRBV7-2 | CASTPMPGVGTEAFF
- | TRBJ1-2 | TRBV7-6 | CASSSTGVIYGYTF
many | TRBJ2-2 | TRBV7-2 | CASSLVGGQYTGELFF
many | TRBJ2-2 | TRBV18 | CASSGTSSGELFF
many | TRBJ1-6 | TRBV4-3 | CASSQERAGNSPLHF
few | TRBJ2-2 | TRBV5-1 | CATSTAPGNGELFF
few | TRBJ2-7 | TRBV6-1 | CASSRGGETYEQYF
few | TRBJ1-5 | TRBV6-2/TRBV6-3 | CASSPLGQGSNQPQHF
many | TRBJ2-1 | TRBV3-1 | CASSQVDSSGNEQFF
many | TRBJ1-5 | TRBV20-1 | CSASDSLSNQPQHF
- | TRBJ1-1 | TRBV6-9 | CASSSQGSAFF
many | TRBJ2-7 | TRBV7-3 | CASSFAGNREQYF
many | TRBJ2-1 | TRBV7-2 | CASSFPSGREFTYNEQFF
many | TRBJ2-3 | TRBV5-5 | CASRSGTRTDTQYF
few | TRBJ2-2 | TRBV20-1 | CSAPSRQTRGELFF
many | TRBJ1-2 | TRBV12-5 | CASGLNKFSARPYGYTF
many | TRBJ1-1 | TRBV29-1 | CSVDEQVNTEAFF
many | TRBJ1-1 | TRBV7-9 | CASSLLTGVSTEAFF
many | TRBJ2-2 | TRBV2 | CARRAITGELFF
- | TRBJ2-1 | TRBV4-1 | CASSQDWVNEQFF
few | TRBJ1-1 | TRBV5-1 | CASSLGPANTEAFF
many | TRBJ1-1 | TRBV12-3/TRBV12-4 | CASSPDSFEAFF
- | TRBJ1-3 | TRBV6-2/TRBV6-3 | CASSYPGNTIYF
once | TRBJ1-2 | TRBV4-2 | CASSQDDRTIYGYTF
- | TRBJ2-2 | TRBV11-2 | CASSLFVGHTGELFF
many | TRBJ2-7 | TRBV30 | CAWSYSGTVAYEQYF
many | TRBJ1-1 | TRBV3-1 | CASSLGRLAEAFF
few | TRBJ1-5 | TRBV5-1 | CASSPEGGMRQPQHF
many | TRBJ2-6 | TRBV7-2 | CASSFPRSSGANVLTF
many | TRBJ1-1 | TRBV2 | CAWEAPNTEAFF
- | TRBJ1-5 | TRBV5-1 | CASSPDRPNQPQHF
many | TRBJ2-3 | TRBV5-4 | CASSKGQGAGDTQYF
many | TRBJ1-1 | TRBV18 | CASTETSNTEAFF
- | TRBJ2-7 | TRBV7-2 | CASSPGLYPYEQYF
many | TRBJ1-6 | TRBV2 | CASLQSNNSPLHF
many | TRBJ2-7 | TRBV20-1 | CSASPRRENEQYF
few | TRBJ1-3 | TRBV7-9 | CASSPGQASGNTIYF
many | TRBJ1-2 | TRBV7-2 | CASSYTGTGVVYGYTF
many | TRBJ2-5 | TRBV29-1 | CSVEGRGRETQYF
once | TRBJ2-6 | TRBV4-2 | CASSEAGPANVLTF
once | TRBJ1-5 | TRBV27 | CASRTGGFSNQPQHF
many | TRBJ1-1 | TRBV18 | CASSRDRDTEAFF
many | TRBJ2-7 | TRBV6-1 | CASRPGTATYEQYF
many | TRBJ1-2 | TRBV6-2/TRBV6-3 | CASSYSTGTSNGYTF
many | TRBJ1-5 | TRBV7-8 | CASSLTDQPQHF
- | TRBJ2-1 | TRBV7-9 | CASSLDSGAYNEQFF
many | TRBJ1-5 | TRBV5-8 | CASSFRTSQGNQPQHF
few | TRBJ2-4 | TRBV5-1 | CASRVGLRGYGNIQYF
- | TRBJ1-1 | TRBV7-2 | CASSLDSGPRGVGAFF